This entry concerns a single T cell receptor beta chain. The conserved final phenylalanine or tryptophan is absent from the CDR3, which likely points to a read error. This specimen comes from a study of glioma-infiltrating T cells. Turning to the study itself: Glioblastomas were WHO grade IV, sampled at first diagnosis; low-grade were grade II.

The CDR3 has 16 residues. V was pared by 1 base and J by 4 bases, with 6 bases of the junction left unmatched. Germline CDR1 LNHNV, CDR2 YYDKDF (reference sequence). Using RNA template, CDR3s of TCR alpha and beta were amplified with iRepertoire arm-PCR. Tissue mRNA or PBMC total RNA, roughly 90-400 ng, went into one-step reverse transcription and amplification. Using its own MiXCR run on the multiplex PCR reads, TCRdb lists one record per CDR3 protein. The sample records 300,000 to 400,000 distinct CDR3 sequences, about two fifths being singletons. The sequence derives from a human donor with low-grade glioma or glioblastoma, undergoing nonglioma brain surgery, or in good health (not recorded which). Specimen: glioma tissue, nonneoplastic brain tissue, or PBMCs (not recorded which). The J gene is TRBJ2-1, the V gene TRBV15, with 8 bases fitting TRBD1. Here the CDR3 DNA reads TGTGCCACCAGCAGAGCCGGAGGACAGGGATACAATGAGCAGTTCCTC. Amino acids: CATSRAGGQGYNEQFL.